This entry is about one T cell receptor beta chain. This clonotype appeared a few times. Its cognate antigen has yet to be identified. Base quality data are lacking; no much larger clone is found one base away. Ophthalmopathy patients had moderately to severely active disease, Clinical Activity Score of at least 3, NOSPECS grade of at least 4, and duration under 3 months. Exclusion was applied to patients with uncontrolled infections, other autoimmune diseases, pregnancy or lactation. Clinical symptoms, serum thyroxine and TRAb, thyroid ultrasound, and orbital computed tomography formed the basis for the diagnoses. PBMCs were isolated from about 9.1 ml of fresh peripheral blood by Ficoll-Paque density gradient centrifugation. Total RNA was extracted with Trizol reagent, and quality was checked on an Agilent 2100 Bioanalyzer. The record originates from a study of T cells in Graves' hyperthyroidism and ophthalmopathy (dated by TCRdb to the late 2010s). Regarding the study in general: Peripheral blood was collected at initial diagnosis, before any treatment. The paper reports TCR Vbeta CDR3 sequencing of fewer than 150 peripheral blood samples: approximately 41 ophthalmopathy, about 75 hyperthyroidism and 17 progressor patients. In addition, the study compared T-cell repertoires in thyroid tissue and in blood from several Graves' hyperthyroidism patients. To identify distinguishing TCR V-J signatures, a discovery cohort of around 100 patients was used, comprising 40 to 45 with Graves' ophthalmopathy and some 60 with stable Graves' hyperthyroidism. Once sampling was done, hyperthyroidism patients were given methimazole at a starting dose of 30 mg daily, whereas ophthalmopathy patients were given high-dose intravenous methylprednisolone. Whether ophthalmopathy could be predicted prospectively was tested in an independent validation cohort made up of 18 to 20 hyperthyroidism patients plus 17 patients who later progressed to ophthalmopathy. For training and testing, the 100 patients in the discovery cohort were randomly divided in a 7:3 ratio. The full study reports these points: Most expanded thyroid clonotypes (frequency above 0.001) were also detected in blood, a finding suggesting that blood repertoires may reflect thyroid immune responses. Sample size was not statistically predetermined, and investigators were not blinded to group allocation. A model built on a 13 V-J signature distinguished ophthalmopathy from stable hyperthyroidism, reaching 85% to 90% sensitivity and about 81% specificity in cross-validation and 80%/75% in testing. In validation, the model predicted progression to ophthalmopathy with approximately 71% sensitivity and 72% to 75% specificity, a median of roughly seven months before onset.

The TCR beta CDR3 regions were amplified from RNA transcripts. The TCR CDR3 was subjected to a first round of RT-PCR using the HTBI primer set and the Qiagen OneStep RT-PCR kit. The libraries were constructed in a second round of multiplex PCR and then size-selected and purified. Libraries were sequenced paired-end with 100 bp reads on an Illumina HiSeq2000. The paper's processing steps were these. SOAPnuke was used to process the raw data, with reads discarded if the reads contained adapters or uncalled bases, had a mean Phred below 15, or lacked an exact constant-primer or identifier match. COPE v1.2.5 was used to merge the high-quality paired reads, and each unique nucleotide sequence was defined as a clonotype. MiTCR v1.1 was used to align the clonotypes against IMGT TRBV, TRBD and TRBJ reference segments. Analysis was restricted to V-J combinations with a frequency above 0.0001, which covered about 99% of repertoires. The TCS score was defined as the ratio of F50 (clonal expansion) to E x V (chaos), calculated using BLOSUM62-based TCRdist between CDR3 peptides within each V-J. Welch's t-statistics and random forest reduced 514 V-J features to 10 to 15, which were used in a naive Bayes classifier (R e1071). TCRdb reprocessed the public reads (quality trimming at Q25 with fastp, clone calling with MiXCR) and kept in-frame beta chains. Rows with a matching CDR3 protein are joined into one entry that keeps the most common DNA and genes. Here the V and J calls rest on TCRdb's processing, not on the authors' analysis. This sample lists 600,000 to 650,000 distinct CDR3 sequences; 20% were detected once. The leading ten clones occupy 34% of the sample.

The CDR3 starts with the cysteine, ends with the phenylalanine, and has 20 residues. Just the 60-base CDR3 DNA is kept, in frame starting at base 1. V trim: 2 bases; J trim: 4 bases; unmatched bases: 12. The germline V gene yields SGHRS for CDR1 and YFSETQ for CDR2. The receptor was derived from a man in his thirties or forties with Graves' ophthalmopathy. Material for sequencing was blood. The rearrangement combines TRBV5-1 with TRBJ2-6; 13 bases in the middle match TRBD2. DNA sequence: TGCGCCAGCAGCTTTCGGACTAGCGGGAGAAGCTGGATGGGGGCCAACGTCCTGACTTTC. Translated, it reads CASSFRTSGRSWMGANVLTF.